Sequencing of this T cell receptor (beta chain) was carried out in a study of blood T cell repertoires in COVID-19. There are 14 residues in the CDR3. V was pared by 0 bases and J by 4 bases, with 9 bases between. Germline V gives CDR1 MNHEY, CDR2 SVGAGI. The data were produced by immunoSEQ multiplex PCR, yet TCRdb's version contains in-frame clones alone and is incomplete. The data hold more than 85,000 clones, with roughly 85% observed a single time. The rearrangement uses TRBV6-5 and TRBJ1-1, with D uncertain. The clonotype originates from a woman aged 50 to 60 who had recovered from COVID-19. Sequences were obtained from PBMCs or T cells enriched from blood (not recorded which). CDR3 sequence reads: CASSYSTGVTEAFF. For the CDR3, the DNA is TGTGCCAGCAGTTACTCGACCGGGGTCACTGAAGCTTTCTTT.